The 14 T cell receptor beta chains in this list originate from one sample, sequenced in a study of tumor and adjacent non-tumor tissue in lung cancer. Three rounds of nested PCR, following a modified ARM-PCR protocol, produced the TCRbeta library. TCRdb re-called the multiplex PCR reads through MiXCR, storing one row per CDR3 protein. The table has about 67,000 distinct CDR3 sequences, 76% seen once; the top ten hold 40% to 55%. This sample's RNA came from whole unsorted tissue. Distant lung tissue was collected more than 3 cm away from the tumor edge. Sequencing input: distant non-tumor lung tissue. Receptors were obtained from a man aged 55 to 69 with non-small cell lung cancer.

DNA for the CDR3: TGTGCCAGCAGCACCAACTATGAGCAGTTCTTC. Its protein is CASSTNYEQFF. This sequence joins TRBV16 and TRBJ2-1; D remains unclear. This CDR3 spans 11 amino acids. Germline CDR1 is KGHSY and CDR2 is FQNENV. V was pared by 5 bases and J by 8 bases, with 7 bases between.

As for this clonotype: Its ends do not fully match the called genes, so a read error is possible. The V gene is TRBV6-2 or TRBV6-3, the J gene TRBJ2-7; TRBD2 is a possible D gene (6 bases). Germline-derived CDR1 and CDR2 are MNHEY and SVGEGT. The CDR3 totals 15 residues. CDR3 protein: CANSFRFGRQYEQYF. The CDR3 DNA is TGTGCCAACAGTTTCCGATTCGGGAGACAGTACGAGCAGTACTTC.

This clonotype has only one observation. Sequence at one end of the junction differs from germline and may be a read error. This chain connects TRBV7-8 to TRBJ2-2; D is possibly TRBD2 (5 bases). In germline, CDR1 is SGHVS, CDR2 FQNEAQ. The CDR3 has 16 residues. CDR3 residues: CASSPKERLLTGKLFF. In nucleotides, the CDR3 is TGTGCAAGCAGCCCTAAGGAGAGGCTGTTGACCGGGAAGCTGTTTTTT.

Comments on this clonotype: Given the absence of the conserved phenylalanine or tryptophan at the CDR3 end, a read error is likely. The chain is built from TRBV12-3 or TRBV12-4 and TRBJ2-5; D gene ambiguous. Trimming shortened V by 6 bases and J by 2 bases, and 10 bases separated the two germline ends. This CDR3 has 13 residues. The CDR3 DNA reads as TGTGCCAGCAGCCTGCCTGCTCAAGAGACCCAGTACTCC. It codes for CASSLPAQETQYS.

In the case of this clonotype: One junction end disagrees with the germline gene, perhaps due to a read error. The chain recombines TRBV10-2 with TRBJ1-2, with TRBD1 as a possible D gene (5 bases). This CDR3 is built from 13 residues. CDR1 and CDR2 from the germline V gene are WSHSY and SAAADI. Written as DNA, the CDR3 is TGTGCCAGCAGTCGGGACTGTAACTATGGCTACACCTTC. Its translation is CASSRDCNYGYTF.

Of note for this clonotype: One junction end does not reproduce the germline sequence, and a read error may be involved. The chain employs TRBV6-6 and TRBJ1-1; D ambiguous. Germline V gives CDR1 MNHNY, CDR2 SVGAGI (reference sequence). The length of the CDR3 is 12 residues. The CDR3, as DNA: TGTGCCAACAGTATGGACCATACTGAAGCTTTCTTT. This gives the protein CANSMDHTEAFF.

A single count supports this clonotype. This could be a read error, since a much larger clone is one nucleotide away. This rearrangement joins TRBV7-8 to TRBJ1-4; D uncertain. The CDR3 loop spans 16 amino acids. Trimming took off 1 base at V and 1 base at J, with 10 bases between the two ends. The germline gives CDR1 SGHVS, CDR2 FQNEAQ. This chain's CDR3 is CASSLGQFVTNEKLFF. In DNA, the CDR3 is TGTGCCAGCAGCTTAGGGCAGTTTGTAACTAATGAAAAACTGTTTTTT.

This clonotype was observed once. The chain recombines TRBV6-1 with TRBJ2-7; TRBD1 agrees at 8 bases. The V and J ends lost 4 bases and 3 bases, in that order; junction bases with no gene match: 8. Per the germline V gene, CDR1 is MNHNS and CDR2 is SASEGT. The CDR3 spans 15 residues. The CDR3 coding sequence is TGTGCCAGCAGTGCGAACTCAGGGGGCAACTACGAGCAGTACTTC. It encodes CASSANSGGNYEQYF.

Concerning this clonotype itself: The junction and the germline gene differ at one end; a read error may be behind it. DNA for the CDR3: TGCTGCGTTGAAGACCACAAAGACAGTACCTCTAACTATGGCTACACCTTC. Amino acid sequence: CCVEDHKDSTSNYGYTF. The gene calls are TRBV29-1 and TRBJ1-2; TRBD1 might be the D (5 bases). Germline-derived CDR1 and CDR2 are SQVTM and ANQGSEA. The CDR3 has 17 amino acids.

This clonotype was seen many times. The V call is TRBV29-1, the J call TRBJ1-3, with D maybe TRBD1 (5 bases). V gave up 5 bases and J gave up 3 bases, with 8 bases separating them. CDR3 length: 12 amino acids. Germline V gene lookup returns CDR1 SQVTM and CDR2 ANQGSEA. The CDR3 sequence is CSVRTFGNTIYF. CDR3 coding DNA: TGCAGCGTTCGGACATTTGGAAACACCATATATTTT.

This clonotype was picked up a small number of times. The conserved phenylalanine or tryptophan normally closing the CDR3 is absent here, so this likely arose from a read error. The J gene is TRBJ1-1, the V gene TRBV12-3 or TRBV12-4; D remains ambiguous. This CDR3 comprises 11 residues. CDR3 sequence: CASGQTLEAFL. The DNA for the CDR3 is TGTGCTAGCGGCCAGACCCTGGAAGCTTTCTTG.

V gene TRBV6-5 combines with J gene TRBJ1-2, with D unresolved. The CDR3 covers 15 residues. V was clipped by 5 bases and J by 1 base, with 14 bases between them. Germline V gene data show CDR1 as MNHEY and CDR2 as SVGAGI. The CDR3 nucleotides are TGTGCCAGCAGTCAACAGCATGGGAATAACTATGGCTACACCTTC. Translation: CASSQQHGNNYGYTF.

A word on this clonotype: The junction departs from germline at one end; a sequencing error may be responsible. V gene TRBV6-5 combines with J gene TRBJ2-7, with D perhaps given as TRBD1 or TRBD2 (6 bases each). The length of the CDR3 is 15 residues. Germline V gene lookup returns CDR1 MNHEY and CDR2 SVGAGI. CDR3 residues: CASSYSRGDTAEQYF. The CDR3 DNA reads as TGTGCCAGCAGCTACTCGAGGGGGGATACGGCCGAGCAGTACTTC.

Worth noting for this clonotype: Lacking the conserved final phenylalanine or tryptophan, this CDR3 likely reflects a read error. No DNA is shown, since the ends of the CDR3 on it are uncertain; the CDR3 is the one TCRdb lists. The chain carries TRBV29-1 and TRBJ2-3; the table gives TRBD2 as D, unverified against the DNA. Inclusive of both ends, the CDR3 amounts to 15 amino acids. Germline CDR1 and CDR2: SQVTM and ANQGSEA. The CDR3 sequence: CSVEGTSGGRSTHYS.